The sequence of this T cell receptor beta chain was determined in a study of CD8 T cells in Susac syndrome. Sequencing of TCR beta was performed on blood CD8+ and CD4+ T cells. Isolation of CD8+ and CD4+ T cells was performed negatively, whereas enrichment of TEMRA cells was done by FACS. Reverse transcription of about 0.45 to 1 ug RNA used random hexamers. With immunoSEQ multiplex PCR, TCR beta CDR3 was amplified across 54 Vbeta and 13 Jbeta. TCRdb recomputed calls from the immunoSEQ multiplex PCR reads with MiXCR, one row per CDR3 protein. The sample lists around 71,000 distinct CDR3 sequences, roughly 95% occurring once. V was pared by 5 bases and J by 5 bases, with 9 bases of the junction left unmatched. Germline loops: CDR1 SEHNR, CDR2 FQNEAQ (reference sequence). This CDR3 comprises 16 residues.

This TCR was sampled from a human donor with multiple sclerosis. Sequenced input: CD4+ T cells from PBMCs. The chain employs TRBV7-9 and TRBJ2-1; 10 nucleotides agree with TRBD1. The CDR3 DNA sequence: TGTGCCAGCAGCCATAGAAGGGACAGGGGAGACAATGAGCAGTTCTTC. This encodes CASSHRRDRGDNEQFF.